This T cell receptor beta chain was observed in a study of CD8 T cells in ankylosing spondylitis. Study results and caveats: The study identified a TCR beta motif of seven or eight highly homologous variants that appeared characteristic of ankylosing spondylitis blood. Significantly higher representation of disease-linked clones was reported for matched ankylosing spondylitis synovial fluid.

TCRdb redid the calling of the 5' RACE reads with MiXCR, one entry per CDR3 protein. Of about 700,000 distinct CDR3 sequences in the sample, around 20% are singletons; the top ten hold around 20%. For this clonotype: Its antigen is as yet unknown.

This CDR3 is 15 amino acids long. Germline CDR1 is LGHDT and CDR2 is YNNKEL (reference sequence). V lost 0 bases to trimming and J lost 3 bases, with 11 bases between them. The source is a male donor with ankylosing spondylitis. The chain joins TRBV3-1 to TRBJ1-2; maybe TRBD1 (6 bases). Sample: blood, either unsorted or a sorted T cell fraction (not recorded which). The CDR3 region is CASSQDLRGDYGYTF. CDR3 in DNA: TGTGCCAGCAGCCAAGATCTCAGGGGCGACTATGGCTACACCTTC. The variable domain in full, completed from reference TRBV3-1 and TRBJ1-2, reads DTAVSQTPKYLVTQMGNDKSIKCEQNLGHDTMYWYKQDSKKFLKIMFSYNNKELIINETVPNRFSPKSPDKAHLNLHINSLELGDSAVYFCASSQDLRGDYGYTFGSGTRLTVV.